What follows are 14 T cell receptor beta chains derived from one specimen sequenced in a study of human T cells and chemical hapten exposure. Via MiXCR, TCRdb re-called the RACE reads, giving one row per CDR3 protein. The sample shows under 200,000 distinct CDR3 sequences, roughly a quarter of them seen only once. Time point specified: patch test 3, about 24 weeks after DPC sensitization. Treatment denoted: therapeutic diphenylcyclopropenone sensitization with weekly scalp DPC. This specimen was whole blood, taken in connection with sensitization to the hapten diphenylcyclopropenone (DPC). Every receptor here comes from a young woman with alopecia areata. Some clones in this sample may be carry-over from other donors' samples.

The chain combines TRBV10-3 with TRBJ1-5; 8 nucleotides match TRBD1. The germline V gene encodes CDR1 ENHRY and CDR2 SYGVKD. There are 14 residues in the CDR3. With 6 bases clipped from V and 4 bases from J, the junction kept 5 bases outside the gene matches. CDR3 sequence (DNA): TGTGCCATCAGCCTCGGACAGGGTAATCAGCCCCAGCATTTT. It is translated as CAISLGQGNQPQHF.

The genes are TRBV30 and TRBJ1-5; 7 bases map to TRBD1. Germline lookup yields CDR1 GTSNPN and CDR2 SVGIG (reference sequence). The CDR3 is 13 residues long. V dropped 2 bases and J dropped 2; count of bases not matched to a gene: 0. The CDR3 nucleotides read TGTGCCTGGAGTACAGGGGGCAATCAGCCCCAGCATTTT. It codes for CAWSTGGNQPQHF.

This chain connects TRBV20-1 to TRBJ1-1; no reliable D call. Germline CDR1 reads DFQATT; CDR2 reads SNEGSKA (reference sequence). Trimming left V 3 bases short and J 4 bases short, with 12 bases between. CDR3 length equals 13 residues. The CDR3 DNA reads TGCAGTGCTAGTCGTGGGCGATTCACTGAAGCTTTCTTT. This sequence encodes CSASRGRFTEAFF.

This clonotype was counted between two and nine times. The rearrangement links TRBV5-1 to TRBJ2-7; TRBD1 matches at 9 bases. CDR3 length: 15 residues. J lost 7 bases, V lost 0 bases, and 8 bases had no gene match. Per germline, CDR1 SGHRS and CDR2 YFSETQ. The CDR3 is CASSLGGTGFMEQYF. CDR3 nucleotides: TGCGCCAGCAGCTTGGGTGGGACAGGGTTCATGGAGCAGTACTTC.

The gene calls are TRBV7-2 and TRBJ2-1; 11 bases agree with TRBD2. V shed 4 bases, J shed 5 bases, and the junction held 4 bases outside the gene matches. The length of the CDR3 is 15 residues. Germline loops: CDR1 SGHTA, CDR2 FQGNSA. The CDR3 DNA sequence: TGTGCCAGCAGCTCCGCTAGCGGGAGGCACAATGAGCAGTTCTTC. Translation gives CASSSASGRHNEQFF.

The chain employs TRBV9 and TRBJ2-1, with TRBD2 matching 8 bases. CDR3 length: 15 residues. CDR1 SGDLS and CDR2 YYNGEE come from the germline V gene. The junction had 5 bases not matched to a gene; V was cut back by 2 bases and J by 4 bases. The CDR3 reads CASSVGTSGYNEQFF. CDR3 DNA: TGTGCCAGCAGCGTCGGTACTAGCGGTTACAATGAGCAGTTCTTC.

The chain links TRBV5-1 to TRBJ1-2, with D maybe TRBD1 (5 bases). The germline V gene has CDR1 SGHRS and CDR2 YFSETQ. V was clipped by 2 bases and J by 7 bases, with 9 bases between them. The CDR3 totals 12 residues. Here the CDR3 DNA reads TGCGCCAGCAGCTTAGGGGAGTCTGGCTACACCTTC. The encoded protein is CASSLGESGYTF.

The chain carries TRBV11-2 and TRBJ2-6, with a possible D match to TRBD2 (5 bases). The V gene lost 3 bases and the J gene lost 2 bases, with 8 bases spanning the gap. Per the germline V gene, CDR1 is SGHAT and CDR2 is FQNNGV. The CDR3 is made up of 15 amino acids. The CDR3 here is CASSFSAAGANVLTF. Written as DNA, the CDR3 is TGTGCCAGCAGCTTTAGCGCCGCTGGGGCCAACGTCCTGACTTTC.

The chain is built from TRBV11-1 and TRBJ2-2; no reliable D call. The CDR3 is 13 amino acids. Trimming left V 5 bases short and J 6 bases short, with 10 bases between. Germline-derived CDR1 and CDR2 are SGHAT and FQDESV (reference sequence). The CDR3 spells CASSVANAGELFF. CDR3 sequence (DNA): TGTGCCAGCAGCGTCGCGAATGCCGGGGAGCTGTTTTTT.

The chain carries TRBV6-5 and TRBJ2-5; 7 nucleotides match TRBD2. Germline CDR1 reads MNHEY; CDR2 reads SVGAGI. The CDR3 spans 15 residues. J gave up 6 bases and V 8 bases, and 15 bases lay outside the gene matches. The CDR3 reads CASAPFSGRVQTQYF. The CDR3 nucleotides read TGTGCCAGCGCCCCCTTCTCTGGGAGGGTACAGACCCAGTACTTC.

This clonotype was detected once. This rearrangement joins TRBV12-3 or TRBV12-4 to TRBJ1-1; D is unresolved. V lost 3 bases, J lost 10 bases, and 9 bases lay in between. The CDR3 runs 11 residues. Here the CDR3 DNA reads TGTGCCAGCAGTTTGGCCGACCGAGCTTTCTTT. Translated, it gives CASSLADRAFF.

This clonotype was observed a handful of times. V is TRBV2 and J is TRBJ2-7; no reliable D call. V lost 2 bases and J lost 6, with 11 bases in between. This CDR3 is built from 13 residues. CDR1 and CDR2 (germline): SNHLY, FYNNEI. The CDR3 DNA reads TGTGCCAGCAGTGAAACTACAATAGGCGAGCAGTACTTC. This codes for CASSETTIGEQYF.

V is TRBV12-2 and J is TRBJ1-2; TRBD1 was called by the table and not checked on the DNA. TRBV12-2 has pseudogene status. The CDR3 spans 19 residues. The CDR3 protein is CASPSGAAGGQGRSKGYTF. CDR3 nucleotides: TGTGCAAGCCCCTCCGGCGCAGCCGGAGGACAGGGACGATCTAAGGGCTACACCTTC.

The rearrangement uses TRBV7-7 and TRBJ2-1; TRBD2 agrees at 12 bases. The CDR3 length is 15 residues. In germline, CDR1 is SSHAT, CDR2 FNYEAQ (reference sequence). V was clipped by 5 bases and J by 6 bases; unmatched bases: 5. The CDR3 coding sequence is TGTGCCAGCAGCCCGACTAGCGGGGGATTCAATGAGCAGTTCTTC. Protein sequence: CASSPTSGGFNEQFF.